This is a list of T cell receptor beta chains from one sample in a study of tumor-infiltrating lymphocytes in oesophageal squamous cell carcinoma. MiXCR, applied by TCRdb to the PCR reads, yields one record per CDR3 protein. The sample records about 12,000 distinct CDR3 sequences, over 50% being singletons. The source material was esophageal tumor tissue. These receptors came from a female donor with esophageal squamous cell carcinoma. Both conserved end residues are part of each CDR3.

CDR3 protein: CASSLMSGWGTQYF; V gene: TRBV7-3
CDR3 protein: CASSLFGSNQPQHF; V gene: TRBV7-2
CDR3 protein: CASSLESQIYGYTF; V gene: TRBV5-1
CDR3 protein: CASSPRLDRGAEAFF; V gene: TRBV7-8
CDR3 protein: CASSPKRLGGTYEQYF; V gene: TRBV7-3
CDR3 protein: CASSEQSDNSPLHF; V gene: TRBV25-1
CDR3 protein: CASSLTSGLASETQYF; V gene: TRBV7-3
CDR3 protein: CASRIGFTSIQETQYF; V gene: TRBV7-2
CDR3 protein: CASSLVQGTSRVVSYNEQFF; V gene: TRBV7-6
CDR3 protein: CASSLIPAYNEQFF; V gene: TRBV7-2